A single sample is the source of the 17 T cell receptor beta chains below, sequenced in a study of T cells after yellow fever vaccination. Via MiXCR, TCRdb re-called the 5' RACE reads, giving one row per CDR3 protein. This sample yields 150,000 to 200,000 distinct CDR3 sequences, of which more than 5.5% are seen a single time; roughly 2.5% belongs to the top ten. Sequencing was performed on CD4+ T cells sorted from PBMCs, taken 5 days after the first yellow fever vaccination. The receptors derive from a man aged 18 to 29 who received the YFV17D yellow fever vaccine.

At least ten counts were recorded for this clonotype. This chain links TRBV6-2 or TRBV6-3 with TRBJ2-5, with a tentative D call TRBD2 (5 bases). Trimming shortened V by 5 bases and J by 5 bases, and 12 bases separated the two germline ends. The CDR3 has 13 amino acids. The germline V gene encodes CDR1 MNHEY and CDR2 SVGEGT. The CDR3, as DNA: TGTGCCAGCAGTCCTTCGGGGTGGGAGACCCAGTACTTC. It yields the protein CASSPSGWETQYF.

This clonotype was seen only a few times. The rearrangement links TRBV6-5 to TRBJ1-6; D uncertain. The length of the CDR3 is 16 residues. Germline V gene sequence: CDR1 MNHEY, CDR2 SVGAGI. The V and J ends lost 2 bases and 6 bases respectively, with 14 bases between them. The CDR3 DNA is TGTGCCAGCAGTTACCGGCCCTTGGTAATTAATTCACCCCTCCACTTT. It yields the protein CASSYRPLVINSPLHF.

The chain links TRBV7-2 to TRBJ2-7; perhaps D is TRBD1 or TRBD2 (5 bases each). The CDR3 is made up of 15 amino acids. V dropped 1 base and J dropped 0 bases, with 10 bases sitting between them. Germline CDR1 is SGHTA and CDR2 is FQGNSA. The CDR3 is CASSLGGRGSYEQYV. The DNA for the CDR3 is TGTGCCAGCAGCTTAGGGGGCCGGGGCTCCTACGAGCAGTACGTC.

The V call is TRBV28, the J call TRBJ1-5, with unresolved D. The CDR3 extends over 13 amino acids. Germline CDR1 MDHEN, CDR2 SYDVKM. V was clipped by 9 bases and J by 0 bases, with 9 bases between them. CDR3 in amino acids: CASGSNSNQPQHF. The DNA for the CDR3 is TGTGCCAGTGGGTCGAATAGCAATCAGCCCCAGCATTTT.

This clonotype was seen ten or more times. The gene calls are TRBV12-3 or TRBV12-4 and TRBJ1-6, with 9 bases matching TRBD1. V shed 5 bases, J shed 7 bases, and the junction held 6 bases outside the gene matches. The CDR3 length is 15 residues. The CDR3 reads CASSLGTGRNSPLHF. In DNA, the CDR3 is TGTGCCAGCAGTCTAGGGACAGGGAGGAATTCACCCCTCCACTTT.

This clonotype was seen many times. The V and J genes are TRBV5-1 and TRBJ2-1; the match to TRBD2 covers 9 bases. CDR1 and CDR2 from the germline V gene are SGHRS and YFSETQ. The CDR3 loop spans 16 amino acids. V was pared by 0 bases and J by 8 bases, with 9 bases of the junction left unmatched. As DNA, the CDR3 is TGCGCCAGCAGCTTGGATGTGGGACTAGCTTTTGATGAGCAGTTCTTC. Residues: CASSLDVGLAFDEQFF. The complete variable domain, with remaining parts taken from reference TRBV5-1 and TRBJ2-1, reads KAGVTQTPRYLIKTRGQQVTLSCSPISGHRSVSWYQQTPGQGLQFLFEYFSETQRNKGNFPGRFSGRQFSNSRSEMNVSTLELGDSALYLCASSLDVGLAFDEQFFGPGTRLTVL.

This rearrangement joins TRBV10-1 to TRBJ1-6; D is unresolved. V was shortened by 6 bases and J by 7 bases, with 10 bases between the two germline ends. CDR1 and CDR2 (germline): WNHNN, SYGVQD (reference sequence). This CDR3 region has 13 residues. CDR3 protein: CASSLFLNSPLHF. In DNA form, the CDR3 reads TGCGCCAGCAGCCTTTTCTTAAATTCACCCCTCCACTTT.

This clonotype was recorded many times. V is TRBV5-5 and J is TRBJ1-1; D call uncertain. CDR3 length equals 12 residues. Germline V lookup: CDR1 SGHKS, CDR2 YYEKEE (reference sequence). V was pared by 4 bases and J by 7 bases, with 11 bases between. CDR3 region: CASSRETFEAFF. The CDR3 DNA sequence: TGTGCCAGCAGCCGCGAGACGTTTGAAGCTTTCTTT.

This clonotype was observed at least ten times. The chain is built from TRBV29-1 and TRBJ2-3, with 8 bases identical to TRBD1. Germline assignment: CDR1 SQVTM and CDR2 ANQGSEA. V gave up 6 bases and J gave up 2 bases; unmatched junction bases: 13. The CDR3 loop spans 16 amino acids. CDR3 nucleotides: TGCAGCGTCCCTAGACAGGGGACACGCCTCACAGATACGCAGTATTTT. It yields the protein CSVPRQGTRLTDTQYF.

This clonotype was recorded a few times. The chain couples TRBV3-1 to TRBJ2-3; perhaps TRBD2 as D (7 bases). Germline CDR1 LGHDT, CDR2 YNNKEL (reference sequence). CDR3 length: 16 amino acids. Trimming shortened V by 1 base and J by 3 bases, and 14 bases separated the two germline ends. In DNA form, the CDR3 reads TGTGCCAGCAGCCAAGTAACGGGGGGCAGGACAGATACGCAGTATTTT. It is translated as CASSQVTGGRTDTQYF.

This clonotype was detected ten times or more. The rearrangement joins TRBV2 to TRBJ2-7; D call uncertain. The CDR3 is 12 residues long. Germline assignment: CDR1 SNHLY and CDR2 FYNNEI. The ends were cut back, 3 bases at V and 2 bases at J, with 5 bases in the middle. The CDR3 DNA follows: TGTGCCAGCAGTGAGCAAACCTACGAGCAGTACTTC. It yields the protein CASSEQTYEQYF.

This clonotype was detected many times. The CDR3 here is CASSEEWTGRGSPLHF. CDR3 nucleotide sequence: TGTGCCAGCAGTGAAGAGTGGACAGGGCGTGGCTCACCCCTCCACTTT. This sequence joins TRBV2 and TRBJ1-6; 8 bases align to TRBD1. Looked up from germline, CDR1 is SNHLY and CDR2 is FYNNEI. The V gene end was trimmed by 1 base and the J gene end by 10 bases; junction bases not matched to a gene: 9. This CDR3 is 16 amino acids long.

This clonotype came up many times. The chain joins TRBV5-1 to TRBJ1-1; D gene ambiguous. V gave up 6 bases and J gave up 4 bases, with 13 bases separating them. CDR3 length: 13 residues. Germline CDR1 SGHRS, CDR2 YFSETQ. The CDR3, as DNA: TGCGCCAGCAAGTATAGCTCAATCACTGAAGCTTTCTTT. Protein sequence: CASKYSSITEAFF.

The sample holds many counts of this clonotype. The J gene is TRBJ1-1, the V gene TRBV6-5; D uncertain. The CDR3 covers 13 residues. The germline CDR1 and CDR2 sequences are MNHEY and SVGAGI. With 0 bases removed from V and 10 bases from J, the gap between germline ends came to 12 bases. The CDR3 sequence is CASSYSRSVGAFF. DNA for the CDR3: TGTGCCAGCAGTTACTCTAGGTCTGTCGGAGCTTTCTTT.

Many counts were recorded for this clonotype. This chain uses TRBV29-1 with TRBJ1-1; 7 bases align to TRBD1. The CDR3 consists of 12 residues. Germline CDR1 SQVTM, CDR2 ANQGSEA. The CDR3: CSGGQLNTEAFF. In DNA form, the CDR3 reads TGCAGTGGGGGACAGTTGAACACTGAAGCTTTCTTT. The full variable domain, its missing parts supplied by reference TRBV29-1 and TRBJ1-1, is SAVISQKPSRDICQRGTSLTIQCQVDSQVTMMFWYRQQPGQSLTLIATANQGSEATYESGFVIDKFPISRPNLTFSTLTVSNMSPEDSSIYLCSGGQLNTEAFFGQGTRLTVV.

This clonotype was seen more than once but under ten times. The chain links TRBV4-2 to TRBJ1-6; no clear D gene. The length of the CDR3 is 17 residues. The V end was cut by 0 bases, the J end by 7 bases, with 16 bases between. Germline V gene lookup returns CDR1 LGHNA and CDR2 YNFKEQ. This chain's CDR3 is CASSQDIPQVTNSPLHF. The CDR3 nucleotides read TGTGCCAGCAGCCAAGATATTCCGCAGGTTACGAATTCACCCCTCCACTTT.

This clonotype was counted a few times. The rearrangement uses TRBV6-2 or TRBV6-3 and TRBJ2-2, with 7 bases that match TRBD1. This CDR3 is built from 14 residues. Germline V lookup: CDR1 MNHEY, CDR2 SVGEGT. The J segment lost 3 bases and the V segment lost 6 bases, leaving 4 bases of the junction unmatched. The CDR3 spells CASSFTGDTGELFF. CDR3 nucleotide sequence: TGTGCCAGCAGCTTTACAGGGGACACCGGGGAGCTGTTTTTT.